This T cell receptor beta chain was found in a study of cytomegalovirus exposure and HLA in healthy donors. Study-wide results and limits: Overall, about 160 TCR beta chains were annotated as cytomegalovirus-associated.

The V and J ends lost 8 bases and 5 bases, in that order; junction bases with no gene match: 9. The CDR3 extends over 15 amino acids. Germline-derived CDR1 and CDR2 are MNHEY and SVGAGI. 13 Jbeta primers and 60 Vbeta primers were used for the PCR. This table comes from immunoSEQ multiplex PCR, and its TCRdb copy is limited to in-frame clones, with some not included. The data show 65,000 to 95,000 clones, approximately 79% seen once. This clone was observed a few times. Its antigen is still unknown. J is TRBJ1-5 and V is TRBV6-5; 10 nucleotides align to TRBD1. The source is a man younger than 40 in good health and CMV-seronegative. Sequenced: PBMCs. The CDR3 DNA is TGTGCCAGCGCCCTTGGGGGACAGGGGTATCAGCCCCAGCATTTT. Translating gives CASALGGQGYQPQHF.